This T cell receptor (beta chain) was identified during a study of beta chain features in type 1 diabetes. Study-level results: Shorter TCRB CDR3s, moderately but significantly so, marked every one of the four CD4+ subsets in Type 1 diabetes patients. Cells that show high TCR expression could be over-represented by cDNA sequencing. Naive, central memory and regulatory TCRB repertoires appeared more similar among patients than healthy donors.

Reverse transcribing all isolated RNA meant expressed TCRB transcripts were sequenced. Read counts averaged around 3.9 million for samples of naive, central memory and regulatory T cells. The assay was immunoSEQ multiplex PCR, and TCRdb's table has in-frame clones only and misses some. The sample contains roughly 50,000 clones, around 53% of which appear only once. This clone showed up just a few times. Antigen unknown. The CDR3 spans 18 residues. V shed 3 bases, J shed 0 bases, and the junction held 11 bases outside the gene matches. Germline-derived CDR1 and CDR2 are ENHRY and SYGVKD. The clonotype originates from a woman aged 40 to 50 with type 1 diabetes. The rearrangement joins TRBV10-3 to TRBJ1-2; 9 bases are a match to TRBD1. Material: Tregs from blood. This CDR3 is CAISETRGQGVTNYGYTF. DNA for the CDR3: TGTGCCATCAGTGAAACCCGGGGACAGGGAGTTACTAACTATGGCTACACCTTC.